This T cell receptor beta chain was sequenced for a study of PD-1 blockade in classical Hodgkin lymphoma. Whole-study results and caveats: Differences between repertoires have undefined causes, possibly disease activity or prior therapy.

Germline-derived CDR1 and CDR2 are PRHDT and FYEKMQ (reference sequence). Trimming left V 3 bases short and J 6 bases short, with 17 bases between. The CDR3 covers 15 residues. Time point described: cycle 4 day 1 (C4D1), after 6 weeks of nivolumab. Brentuximab vedotin exposure varied among the patients, all of whom had relapsed after autologous stem cell transplantation. Purification of CD4+ T cells from thawed PBMCs was performed via magnetic negative selection. The table came from immunoSEQ multiplex PCR; TCRdb's copy has only in-frame clones and leaves some out. This sample has about 28,000 clones, with less than 80% found just once. Points on this clone: The antigen remains unidentified.

This TCR was recovered from a human donor with classical Hodgkin lymphoma. The chain carries TRBV13 and TRBJ1-2; a weak D match, TRBD1 (6 bases). The input for sequencing was CD4+ T cells from blood, taken before the fourth cycle of nivolumab. DNA for the CDR3: TGTGCCAGCAGCTTCTTTGACAGGTTGGGGGATGGCTACACCTTC. Translated: CASSFFDRLGDGYTF. Together with reference TRBV13 and TRBJ1-2, the CDR3 gives the full variable domain: AAGVIQSPRHLIKEKRETATLKCYPIPRHDTVYWYQQGPGQDPQFLISFYEKMQSDKGSIPDRFSAQQFSDYHSELNMSSLELGDSALYFCASSFFDRLGDGYTFGSGTRLTVV.